Shown below are 3 T cell receptor beta chains from a single sample sequenced in a study of blood T cell repertoires in COVID-19. Assay used: immunoSEQ multiplex PCR; TCRdb lists only in-frame clones, some missing. The table includes about 76,000 clones, approximately 86% detected once. Sequenced: peripheral blood. All receptors derive from a human donor in a cohort sampled during active COVID-19.

This chain uses TRBV7-9 with TRBJ2-2, with TRBD2 matching 14 bases. The length of the CDR3 is 15 residues. Trimming at V came to 6 bases and at J to 4 bases, leaving 1 base not matched to a gene. Germline assignment: CDR1 SEHNR and CDR2 FQNEAQ (reference sequence). CDR3 coding DNA: TGTGCCAGCAGGGGGACTAGCGGGGGCACCGGGGAGCTGTTTTTT. Its translation: CASRGTSGGTGELFF.

The chain combines TRBV15 with TRBJ1-5; 9 bases are a match to TRBD1. The CDR3 consists of 16 residues. The J segment lost 9 bases and the V segment lost 5 bases, leaving 14 bases of the junction unmatched. Germline CDR1 LNHNV, CDR2 YYDKDF (reference sequence). The CDR3 region is CATSERTGDVKRPQHF. CDR3 in DNA: TGTGCCACCAGCGAACGGACAGGGGACGTTAAGCGGCCCCAGCATTTT.

This chain links TRBV5-1 with TRBJ2-7, with 10 positions matching TRBD2. The CDR3 loop spans 15 amino acids. Germline V lookup: CDR1 SGHRS, CDR2 YFSETQ. V trimming: 3 bases; J trimming: 6 bases; junction bases outside the gene matches: 9. The CDR3 nucleotides are TGCGCCAGCAGCTCTACAAGCGGGGGGGCCGGCGAGCAGTACTTC. Its translation is CASSSTSGGAGEQYF.